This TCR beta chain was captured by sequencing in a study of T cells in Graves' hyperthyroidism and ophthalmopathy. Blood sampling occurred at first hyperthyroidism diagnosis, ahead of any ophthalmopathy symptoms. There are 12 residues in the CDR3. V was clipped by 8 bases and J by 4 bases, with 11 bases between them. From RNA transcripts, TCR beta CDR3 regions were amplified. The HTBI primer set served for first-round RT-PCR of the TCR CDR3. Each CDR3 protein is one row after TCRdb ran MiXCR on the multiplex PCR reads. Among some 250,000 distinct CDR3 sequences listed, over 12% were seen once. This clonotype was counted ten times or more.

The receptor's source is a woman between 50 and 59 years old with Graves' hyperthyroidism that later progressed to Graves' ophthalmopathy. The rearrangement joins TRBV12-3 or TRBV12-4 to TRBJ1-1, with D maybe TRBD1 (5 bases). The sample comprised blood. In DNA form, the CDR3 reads TGTGCCAGCCGGGGGGTGGGCACTGAAGCTTTCTTT. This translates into CASRGVGTEAFF.